The 21 T cell receptor beta chains reported below all come from one sample, sequenced in a study of cytomegalovirus exposure and HLA in healthy donors. 60 Vbeta and 13 Jbeta primers were used in PCR. Assay: immunoSEQ multiplex PCR; the TCRdb copy retains only in-frame clones and omits some. This sample's table reports some 200,000 clones. The sequenced sample was PBMCs. The receptors were sampled from a girl aged 2-10 years in good health and CMV-seropositive.

The V call is TRBV19, the J call TRBJ2-7; TRBD1 aligns across 7 bases. Germline-derived CDR1 and CDR2 are LNHDA and SQIVND (reference sequence). The ends lost 7 bases at V and 2 bases at J; junction bases unmatched: 8. This CDR3 spans 14 amino acids. The CDR3 DNA follows: TGTGCCAGTAATCAGAACGGACAGGCCTACGAGCAGTACTTC. Residues: CASNQNGQAYEQYF.

The chain carries TRBV5-4 and TRBJ1-2; D is perhaps TRBD1 (5 bases). Germline V gene data show CDR1 as SGHNT and CDR2 as YYREEE (reference sequence). Trimming pared 5 bases from V and 2 bases from J, leaving 10 bases between. CDR3 length equals 13 residues. The CDR3: CASSPTGNYGYTF. The CDR3 coding sequence is TGTGCCAGCAGTCCAACAGGCAACTATGGCTACACCTTC.

The chain recombines TRBV11-3 with TRBJ1-1; the D gene is possibly TRBD1 (5 bases). Trimming stripped 5 bases from V and 4 bases from J, with 11 bases between. The CDR3 covers 13 residues. Germline V gene sequence: CDR1 SGHNT, CDR2 YENEEA. The CDR3 nucleotides read TGTGCCAGCAGCGGACAAAGGGGCACTGAAGCTTTCTTT. This encodes CASSGQRGTEAFF.

The genes are TRBV10-3 and TRBJ2-7; 8 bases match TRBD2. The CDR3 length is 16 residues. Germline-derived CDR1 and CDR2 are ENHRY and SYGVKD. V was pared by 0 bases and J by 2 bases, with 6 bases of the junction left unmatched. The CDR3 nucleotides read TGTGCCATCAGTGAGTCGACTCCAGCGGGAGCCTACGAGCAGTACTTC. Translating it yields CAISESTPAGAYEQYF.

V usage is TRBV29-1 and J usage is TRBJ2-1, with D tentatively TRBD1 (6 bases). This CDR3 is built from 17 residues. With 6 bases removed from V and 2 bases from J, the gap between germline ends came to 23 bases. Germline values: CDR1 SQVTM, CDR2 ANQGSEA. CDR3 sequence (DNA): TGCAGCGTCACTGTGGGGTTACAGGGAAGACCCTACAATGAGCAGTTCTTC. This translates into CSVTVGLQGRPYNEQFF.

The V gene is TRBV27, the J gene TRBJ1-4; 8 bases line up with TRBD1. CDR3 length: 15 residues. Germline CDR1 MNHEY, CDR2 SMNVEV (reference sequence). With V trimmed by 4 bases and J by 4 bases, 5 bases remained unmatched. Here the CDR3 DNA reads TGTGCCAGCAGTTCGCTGGACAGGGTTAATGAAAAACTGTTTTTT. This gives the protein CASSSLDRVNEKLFF.

DNA for the CDR3: TGCAGCGTTGAATGGGGGCACTACGAGCAGTACTTC. The encoded protein is CSVEWGHYEQYF. The V gene is TRBV29-1, the J gene TRBJ2-7; D is possibly TRBD1 (6 bases). The CDR3 length is 12 residues. V lost 2 bases and J 3 bases, leaving 8 bases between the germline ends. CDR1 is SQVTM, CDR2 ANQGSEA, per germline.

The chain is built from TRBV7-8 and TRBJ2-1, with 8 bases that match TRBD2. This CDR3 comprises 16 residues. V lost 4 bases and J lost 3; bases outside the gene matches: 8. Per the germline V gene, CDR1 is SGHVS and CDR2 is FQNEAQ. CDR3 sequence: CASSSGGDYFYNEQFF. The CDR3 region has the DNA TGTGCCAGCAGCTCCGGGGGGGACTATTTCTACAATGAGCAGTTCTTC.

The CDR3 reads CASSPPGLAGIADTQYF. CDR3 DNA: TGTGCCAGCTCACCACCCGGACTAGCGGGAATCGCAGATACGCAGTATTTT. The chain combines TRBV18 with TRBJ2-3; 12 bases match TRBD2. This CDR3 has 17 residues. Trimming cost V 0 bases and J 4 bases; bases outside gene matches: 5. Per germline, CDR1 KGHSH and CDR2 LQKENI. The full variable domain, with the rest looked up from reference TRBV18 and TRBJ2-3, is NAGVMQNPRHLVRRRGQEARLRCSPMKGHSHVYWYRQLPEEGLKFMVYLQKENIIDESGMPKERFSAEFPKEGPSILRIQQVVRGDSAAYFCASSPPGLAGIADTQYFGPGTRLTVL.

The chain is built from TRBV27 and TRBJ2-1, with 7 bases identical to TRBD1. CDR1 MNHEY and CDR2 SMNVEV come from the germline V gene (reference sequence). V lost 8 bases to trimming and J lost 8 bases; unmatched junction nucleotides: 15. This CDR3 has 15 amino acids. DNA of the CDR3: TGTGCCAGCTCCCTGACAGGGAGTGGAGGCCATGAGCAGTTCTTC. The encoded protein is CASSLTGSGGHEQFF.

The CDR3 protein is CASSDRNTEAFF. In DNA, the CDR3 is TGCGCCAGCAGCGACAGGAACACTGAAGCTTTCTTT. The gene calls are TRBV5-1 and TRBJ1-1; perhaps TRBD1 as D (5 bases). Trimming cost V 4 bases and J 1 base, with 5 bases left between them. This CDR3 contains 12 residues. Germline assignment: CDR1 SGHRS and CDR2 YFSETQ.

The chain carries TRBV2 and TRBJ2-1; TRBD1 might be the D (6 bases). Germline CDR1 is SNHLY and CDR2 is FYNNEI. Trimming pared 6 bases from V and 8 bases from J, leaving 11 bases between. The CDR3 runs 12 residues. CDR3 nucleotide sequence: TGTGCCAGCAGGGAACAGGGTGATGAGCAGTTCTTC. Translation gives CASREQGDEQFF.

The V call is TRBV7-2, the J call TRBJ1-4, with 8 bases fitting TRBD1. Unmatched junction bases numbered 8, after V lost 5 bases and J lost 6 bases. Germline V gene sequence: CDR1 SGHTA, CDR2 FQGNSA. The CDR3 runs 15 residues. The CDR3 DNA reads as TGTGCCAGCAGCGAAGGACAGGGTAATCATGAAAAACTGTTTTTT. As protein: CASSEGQGNHEKLFF.

This chain connects TRBV4-2 to TRBJ2-1; 15 positions match TRBD2. Trimming took 4 bases from V and 0 from J; bases not matched to a gene: 10. The CDR3 spans 20 residues. Germline CDR1 LGHNA, CDR2 YNFKEQ. Here the CDR3 reads CASSPPGLAGGPSSYNEQFF. The CDR3 nucleotides are TGTGCCAGCAGCCCACCCGGACTAGCGGGAGGGCCGAGCTCCTACAATGAGCAGTTCTTC.

The chain carries TRBV28 and TRBJ2-1; TRBD1 matches at 8 bases. Germline V gene data show CDR1 as MDHEN and CDR2 as SYDVKM. The V gene end was trimmed by 1 base and the J gene end by 8 bases; junction bases not matched to a gene: 10. CDR3 length equals 16 residues. CDR3 sequence (DNA): TGTGCCAGCAGTTTATACCCAGGACAGGGAATCGATGAGCAGTTCTTC. It encodes CASSLYPGQGIDEQFF.

The chain employs TRBV18 and TRBJ2-7; TRBD2 matches 8 bases. Germline trimming cut 1 base from V and 0 bases from J; bases unmatched to any gene: 8. Germline V gene sequence: CDR1 KGHSH, CDR2 LQKENI. The length of the CDR3 is 17 residues. CDR3 bases: TGTGCCAGCTCACCACTCCCGGGGGGGGGAAGCTCCTACGAGCAGTACTTC. Translated, it gives CASSPLPGGGSSYEQYF.

The chain couples TRBV5-1 to TRBJ1-1, with D maybe TRBD1 (6 bases). Deletions cut 0 bases from V and 5 bases from J, with 14 bases between. This CDR3 is 15 amino acids long. CDR1 SGHRS and CDR2 YFSETQ come from the germline V gene. The CDR3 is CASSLAGEGGTEAFF. The CDR3 bases are TGCGCCAGCAGCTTGGCCGGGGAGGGGGGTACTGAAGCTTTCTTT.

This chain links TRBV7-9 with TRBJ1-3; D is ambiguous. V lost 5 bases and J 8 bases, leaving 7 bases between the germline ends. CDR1 and CDR2 from the germline V gene are SEHNR and FQNEAQ (reference sequence). The CDR3 runs 11 residues. The CDR3 protein is CASSPSHTIYF. As DNA, the CDR3 is TGTGCCAGCAGCCCCTCCCACACCATATATTTT.

The chain joins TRBV6-6 to TRBJ2-7; 9 bases align to TRBD1. Germline V CDR1 and CDR2: MNHNY, SVGAGI (reference sequence). Losses at the gene ends were 10 bases for V and 1 base for J; bases not matched to a gene: 2. The CDR3 loop spans 12 amino acids. The CDR3 is CATGTGSYEQYF. CDR3 DNA sequence: TGTGCCACCGGGACAGGGTCCTACGAGCAGTACTTC.

In nucleotides, the CDR3 is TGCGCCAGCAGCCACGGACAGTACGAGCAGTACTTC. This codes for CASSHGQYEQYF. This chain uses TRBV4-1 with TRBJ2-7; tentatively, D is TRBD1 (6 bases). The germline V gene has CDR1 MGHRA and CDR2 YSYEKL. This CDR3 is 12 amino acids long. With 3 bases removed from V and 4 bases from J, the gap between germline ends came to 7 bases.

The chain is built from TRBV7-9 and TRBJ2-5; a weak D match, TRBD1 (6 bases). Matching the DNA end better, TRBJ2-7 makes the J call doubtful. The CDR3 contains 15 residues. Germline values: CDR1 SEHNR, CDR2 FQNEAQ (reference sequence). The CDR3 coding sequence is TGTGCCAGCAGCTTGGTCCTACAGGGCTCCTACGAGCAGTACTTC. Encoded protein: CASSLVLQGSYEQYF.